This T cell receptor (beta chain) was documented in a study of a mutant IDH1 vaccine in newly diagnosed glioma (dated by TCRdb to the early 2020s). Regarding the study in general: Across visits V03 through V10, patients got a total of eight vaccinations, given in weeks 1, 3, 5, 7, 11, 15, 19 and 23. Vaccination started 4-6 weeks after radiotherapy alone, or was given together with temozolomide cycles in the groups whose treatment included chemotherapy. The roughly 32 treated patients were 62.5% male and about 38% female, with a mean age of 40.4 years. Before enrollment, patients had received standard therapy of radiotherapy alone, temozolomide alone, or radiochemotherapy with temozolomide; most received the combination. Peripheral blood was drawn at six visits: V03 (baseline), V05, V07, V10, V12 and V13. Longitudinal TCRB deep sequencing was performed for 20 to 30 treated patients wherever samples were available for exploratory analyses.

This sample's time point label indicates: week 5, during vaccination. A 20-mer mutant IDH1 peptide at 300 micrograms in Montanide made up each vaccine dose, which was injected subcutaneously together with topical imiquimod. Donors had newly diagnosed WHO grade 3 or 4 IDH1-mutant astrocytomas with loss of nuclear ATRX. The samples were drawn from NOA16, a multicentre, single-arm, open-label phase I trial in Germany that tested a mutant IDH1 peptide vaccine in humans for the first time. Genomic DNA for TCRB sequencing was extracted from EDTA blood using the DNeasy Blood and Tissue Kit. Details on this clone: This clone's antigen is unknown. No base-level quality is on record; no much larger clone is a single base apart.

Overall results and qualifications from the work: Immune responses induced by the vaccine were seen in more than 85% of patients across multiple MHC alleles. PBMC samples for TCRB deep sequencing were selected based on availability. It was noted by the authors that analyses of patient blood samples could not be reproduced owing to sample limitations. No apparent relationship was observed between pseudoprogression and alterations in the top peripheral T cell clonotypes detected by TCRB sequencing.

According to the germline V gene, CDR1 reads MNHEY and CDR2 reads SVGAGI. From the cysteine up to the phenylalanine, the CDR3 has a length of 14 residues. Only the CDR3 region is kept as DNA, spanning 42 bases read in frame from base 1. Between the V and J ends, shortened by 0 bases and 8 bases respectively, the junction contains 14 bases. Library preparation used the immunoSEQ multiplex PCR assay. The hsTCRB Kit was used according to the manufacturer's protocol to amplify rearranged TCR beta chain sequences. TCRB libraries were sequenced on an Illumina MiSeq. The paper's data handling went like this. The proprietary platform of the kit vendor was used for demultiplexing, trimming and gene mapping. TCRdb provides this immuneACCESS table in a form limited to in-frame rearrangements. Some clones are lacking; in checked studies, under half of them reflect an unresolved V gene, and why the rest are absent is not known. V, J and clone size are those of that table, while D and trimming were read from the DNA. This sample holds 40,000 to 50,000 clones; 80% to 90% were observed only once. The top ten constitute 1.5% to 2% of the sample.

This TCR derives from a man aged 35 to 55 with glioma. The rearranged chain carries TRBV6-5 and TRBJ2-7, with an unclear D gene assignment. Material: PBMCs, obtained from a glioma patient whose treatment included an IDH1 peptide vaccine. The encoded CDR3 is CASSYSSIPTKQYF. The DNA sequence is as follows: TGTGCCAGCAGTTACTCATCCATACCCACTAAGCAGTACTTC.